The source of this T cell receptor beta chain is a study of cytomegalovirus exposure and HLA in healthy donors. CDR3 length: 11 residues. CDR1 DFQATT and CDR2 SNEGSKA come from the germline V gene (reference sequence). Trimming cost V 3 bases and J 6 bases, with 9 bases left between them. Generated by immunoSEQ multiplex PCR, the TCRdb table keeps only in-frame clones and is missing some. The sample has some 98,000 clones, 87% seen once. This clonotype was obtained from a woman aged 25 to 39 in good health and CMV-seronegative. The sequenced sample was PBMCs. The chain employs TRBV20-1 and TRBJ2-7; D unresolved. CDR3 bases: TGCAGTGCTAGTAAAGTGAGCGAGCAGTACTTC. It specifies CSASKVSEQYF.